This T cell receptor (beta chain) stems from a study of shared clonotypes between healthy human individuals. Study-level results: Sharing across four donors was highest in naive CD4 (around 5%) and lowest in memory CD8 (0.4%). Donor clonotype sharing was expected to depend on sequencing depth.

CD45RO negativity and positive selection for CCR7 defined naive CD8 cells, a population that excluded terminally differentiated effector memory CD45RA+ cells. This CDR3 spans 14 amino acids. The ends lost 9 bases at V and 7 bases at J; junction bases unmatched: 11. Germline assignment: CDR1 MNHNS and CDR2 SASEGT. TCRdb's copy holds only in-frame clones and misses some; the assay was immunoSEQ multiplex PCR. The sample has roughly 2.1 million clones; about 92% are singletons. Details on this clone: Its target is unknown.

Sequenced sample: naive CD8+ T cells from PBMCs. The source of this sequence is a man younger than 30 in good health. Some clones in this sample may be carry-over from other donors' samples. This rearrangement joins TRBV6-1 to TRBJ1-2, with 10 bases that match TRBD1. The DNA for the CDR3 is TGTGCCAGTGAGCCGGGACAGGGGAGTGGTGGCTACACCTTC. It is translated as CASEPGQGSGGYTF.